Only a few counts were recorded for the clone carrying this T cell receptor (beta chain). The antigen is not known. A single record per CDR3 protein comes from TCRdb applying MiXCR to the 5' RACE reads. Of over 200,000 distinct CDR3 sequences listed, around 17% are singletons. The data were taken from a study of CD8 T cells in ankylosing spondylitis. Findings and caveats of the study: Within ankylosing spondylitis blood, a TCR beta motif made up of eight highly homologous variants appeared to be characteristic.

Germline-derived CDR1 and CDR2 are MNHEY and SVGEGT. The length of the CDR3 is 15 residues. With 2 bases removed from V and 2 bases from J, the gap between germline ends came to 13 bases. Sequenced material: blood, either unsorted or a sorted T cell fraction (not recorded which). The rearrangement uses TRBV6-2 or TRBV6-3 and TRBJ2-7; a possible D gene is TRBD2 (6 bases). This TCR was sampled from a male donor with ankylosing spondylitis. CDR3 nucleotides: TGTGCCAGCAGTTACGAACTAGCTGTAACCTACGAGCAGTACTTC. This translates into CASSYELAVTYEQYF.